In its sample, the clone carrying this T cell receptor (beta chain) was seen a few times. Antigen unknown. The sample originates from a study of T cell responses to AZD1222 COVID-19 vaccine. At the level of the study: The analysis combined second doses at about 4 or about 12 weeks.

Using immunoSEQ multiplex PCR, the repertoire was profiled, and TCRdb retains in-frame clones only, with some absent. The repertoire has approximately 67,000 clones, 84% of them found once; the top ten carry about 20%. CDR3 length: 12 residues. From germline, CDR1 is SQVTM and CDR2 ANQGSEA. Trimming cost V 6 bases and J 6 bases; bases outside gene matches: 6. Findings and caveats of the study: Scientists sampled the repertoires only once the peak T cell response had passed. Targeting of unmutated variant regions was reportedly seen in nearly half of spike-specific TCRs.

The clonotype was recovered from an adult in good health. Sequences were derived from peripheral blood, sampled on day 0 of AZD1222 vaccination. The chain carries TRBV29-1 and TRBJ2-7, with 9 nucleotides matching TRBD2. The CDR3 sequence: CSVAGGSREQYF. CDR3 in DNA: TGCAGCGTGGCGGGAGGGTCGCGCGAGCAGTACTTC.